This T cell receptor beta chain was retrieved from a study of post-analysis software for immune sequencing data. Notes on the study in general: TRBV segments more frequent in patients than in controls numbered roughly 5 and included TRBV5-6, TRBV5-1 and TRBV20-1.

Every TCR beta cDNA library bore unique molecular identifiers. One entry per CDR3 protein results from TCRdb running MiXCR on the PCR reads. The sample consists of roughly 870,000 distinct CDR3 sequences, approximately 53% of them appearing once. Germline CDR1 SQVTM, CDR2 ANQGSEA. V lost 4 bases, J lost 6 bases, and 9 bases lay in between. CDR3 length equals 11 residues. Concerning this clonotype: Its antigen is not identified.

The sequencing input was blood. The clonotype originates from a girl under 18 with multiple sclerosis. The chain carries TRBV29-1 and TRBJ1-2; possibly TRBD1 for D (5 bases). The DNA of the CDR3 is TGCAGCGTTGTCCAGGGCCATGGCTACACCTTC. It translates to CSVVQGHGYTF.